This T cell receptor beta chain was profiled in a study of blood T cell repertoires in COVID-19. Study-level information: The United States, Italy and Spain were the sources of the acute and convalescent COVID-19 samples. From T cells, B-cell-depleted T cells, or PBMCs came the material, which was cDNA or gDNA.

In germline, CDR1 is SQVTM, CDR2 ANQGSEA. Between the trimmed V and J ends, which lost 4 bases and 2 bases, there was a span of 18 bases. CDR3 length: 16 residues. TCRdb's table, derived via immunoSEQ multiplex PCR, lists solely in-frame clones and lacks some. The sample has 250,000 to 400,000 clones, under 90% seen once. The clonotype was recovered from a woman in her twenties or thirties with COVID-19, enrolled during active disease. The chain has TRBV29-1 and TRBJ2-1; TRBD1 is a possible D gene (6 bases). The sample was peripheral blood. CDR3 bases: TGCAGCGTTGTAGGGGACACCCAGGGCGCCTACAATGAGCAGTTCTTC. Amino acids: CSVVGDTQGAYNEQFF.